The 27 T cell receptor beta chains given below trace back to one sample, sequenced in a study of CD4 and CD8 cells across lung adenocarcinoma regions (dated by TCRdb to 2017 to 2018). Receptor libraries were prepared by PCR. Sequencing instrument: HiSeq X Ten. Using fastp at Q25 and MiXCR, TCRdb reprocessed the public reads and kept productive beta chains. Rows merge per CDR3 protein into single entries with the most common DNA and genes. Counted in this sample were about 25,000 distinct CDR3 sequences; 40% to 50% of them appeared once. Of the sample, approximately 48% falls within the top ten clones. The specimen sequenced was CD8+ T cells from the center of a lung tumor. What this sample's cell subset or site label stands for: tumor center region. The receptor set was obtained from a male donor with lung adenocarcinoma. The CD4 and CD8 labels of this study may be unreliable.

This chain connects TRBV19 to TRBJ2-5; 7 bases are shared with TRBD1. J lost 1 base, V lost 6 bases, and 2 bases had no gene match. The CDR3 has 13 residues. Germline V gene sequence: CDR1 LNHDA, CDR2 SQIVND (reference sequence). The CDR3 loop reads CASRTGSQETQYF. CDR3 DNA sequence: TGTGCCAGTAGGACAGGGTCCCAAGAGACCCAGTACTTC.

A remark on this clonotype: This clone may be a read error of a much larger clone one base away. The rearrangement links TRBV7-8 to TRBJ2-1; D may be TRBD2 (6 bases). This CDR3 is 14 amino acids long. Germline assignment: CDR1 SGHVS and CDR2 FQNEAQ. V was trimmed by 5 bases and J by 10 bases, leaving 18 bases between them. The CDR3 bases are TGTGCCAGCAGCCACGGACCTAGCGTCTACGAGCAGTTCTTC. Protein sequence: CASSHGPSVYEQFF.

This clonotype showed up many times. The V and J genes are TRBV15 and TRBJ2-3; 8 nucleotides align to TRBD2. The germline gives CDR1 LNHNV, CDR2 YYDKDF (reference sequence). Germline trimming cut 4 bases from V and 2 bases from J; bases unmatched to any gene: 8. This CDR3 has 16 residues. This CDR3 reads CATSKTSGPYTDTQYF. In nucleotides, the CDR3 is TGTGCCACCAGCAAAACTAGCGGTCCTTACACAGATACGCAGTATTTT.

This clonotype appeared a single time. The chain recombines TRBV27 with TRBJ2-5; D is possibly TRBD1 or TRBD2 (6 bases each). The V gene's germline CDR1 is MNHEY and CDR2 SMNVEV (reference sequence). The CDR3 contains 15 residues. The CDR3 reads CGGGLGGRDQETQYF. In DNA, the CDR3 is TGTGGCGGCGGTCTCGGGGGCCGCGACCAAGAGACCCAGTACTTC.

Here the CDR3 reads CASSPGRAGGLAKDTQYF. The CDR3, as DNA: TGCGCCAGCAGTCCAGGGCGAGCGGGGGGGCTGGCGAAAGATACGCAGTATTTT. The chain employs TRBV10-1 and TRBJ2-3; 10 nucleotides match TRBD2. Per the germline V gene, CDR1 is WNHNN and CDR2 is SYGVQD (reference sequence). The trim removed 5 bases at V and 5 bases at J, leaving 16 bases unmatched. This CDR3 is built from 18 residues.

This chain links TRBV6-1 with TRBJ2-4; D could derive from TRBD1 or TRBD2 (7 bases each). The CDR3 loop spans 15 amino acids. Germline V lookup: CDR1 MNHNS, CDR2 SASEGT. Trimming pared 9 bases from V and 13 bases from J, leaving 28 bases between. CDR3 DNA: TGTGCCAGGGGGGAAGGGTCAGGGGGGGGAGATACCCAGTACTTC. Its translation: CARGEGSGGGDTQYF.

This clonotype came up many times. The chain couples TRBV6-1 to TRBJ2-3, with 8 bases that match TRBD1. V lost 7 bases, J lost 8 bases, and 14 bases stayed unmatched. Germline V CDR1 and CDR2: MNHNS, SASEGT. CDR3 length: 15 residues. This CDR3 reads CASTRQGTTRGTQYF. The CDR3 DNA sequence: TGTGCCAGCACCCGACAGGGGACCACCAGGGGTACGCAGTATTTT.

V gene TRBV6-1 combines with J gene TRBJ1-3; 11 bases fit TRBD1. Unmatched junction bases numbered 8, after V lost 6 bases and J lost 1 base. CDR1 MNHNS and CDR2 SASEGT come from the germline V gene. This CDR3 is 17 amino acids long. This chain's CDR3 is CASSRTGGRNSGNTIYF. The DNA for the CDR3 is TGTGCCAGCAGCAGGACAGGGGGCAGGAATTCTGGAAACACCATATATTTT.

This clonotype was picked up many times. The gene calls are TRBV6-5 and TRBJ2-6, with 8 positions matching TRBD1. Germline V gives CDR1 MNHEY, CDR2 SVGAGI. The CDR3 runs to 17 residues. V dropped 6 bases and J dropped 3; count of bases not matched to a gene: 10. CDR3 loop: CASSLLQGAGGANVLTF. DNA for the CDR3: TGTGCCAGCAGCCTACTCCAGGGGGCGGGTGGGGCCAACGTCCTGACTTTC.

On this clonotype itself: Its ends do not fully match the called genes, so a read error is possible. The CDR3 region is CASSFQAVSADTQYF. The CDR3 coding sequence is TGTGCCAGCAGTTTCCAGGCTGTGAGCGCCGATACGCAGTACTTT. The chain is built from TRBV6-5 and TRBJ2-3, with unresolved D. Per germline, CDR1 MNHEY and CDR2 SVGAGI. The CDR3 sequence is 15 residues long.

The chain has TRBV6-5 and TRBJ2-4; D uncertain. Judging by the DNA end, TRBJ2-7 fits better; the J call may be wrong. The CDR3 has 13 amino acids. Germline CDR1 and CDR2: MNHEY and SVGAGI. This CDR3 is CASSYSQSYEQYF. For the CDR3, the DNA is TGTGCCAGCAGTTACTCACAGTCCTACGAGCAGTACTTC.

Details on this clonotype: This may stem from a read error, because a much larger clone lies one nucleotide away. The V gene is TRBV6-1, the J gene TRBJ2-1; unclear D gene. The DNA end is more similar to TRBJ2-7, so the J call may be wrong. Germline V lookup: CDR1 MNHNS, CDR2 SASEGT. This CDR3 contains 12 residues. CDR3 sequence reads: CASSPPKYEQYF. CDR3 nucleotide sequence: TGTGCCAGCAGTCCTCCCAAGTATGAGCAGTACTTC.

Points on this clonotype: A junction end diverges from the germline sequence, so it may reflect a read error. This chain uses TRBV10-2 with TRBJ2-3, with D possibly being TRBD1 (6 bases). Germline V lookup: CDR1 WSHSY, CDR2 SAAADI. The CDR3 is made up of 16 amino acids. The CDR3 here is CACRGHGRPGGETQYF. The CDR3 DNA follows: TGCGCCTGCAGGGGACACGGGCGACCGGGCGGAGAGACGCAGTATTTC.

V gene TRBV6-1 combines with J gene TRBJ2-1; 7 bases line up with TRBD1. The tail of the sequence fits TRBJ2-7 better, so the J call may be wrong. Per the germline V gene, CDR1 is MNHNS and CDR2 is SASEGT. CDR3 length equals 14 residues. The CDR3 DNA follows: TGTGCCAGCAGTGAACTCGGGACAGACTACGAGCAGTACTTC. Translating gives CASSELGTDYEQYF.

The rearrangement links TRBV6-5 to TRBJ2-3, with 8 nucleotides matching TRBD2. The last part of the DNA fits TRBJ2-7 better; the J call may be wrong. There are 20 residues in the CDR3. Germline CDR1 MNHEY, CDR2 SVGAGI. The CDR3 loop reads CASSYSIEGRGARESDTQYF. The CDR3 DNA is TGTGCCAGCAGTTACTCGATCGAGGGGCGGGGGGCCCGGGAATCAGATACGCAGTACTTC.

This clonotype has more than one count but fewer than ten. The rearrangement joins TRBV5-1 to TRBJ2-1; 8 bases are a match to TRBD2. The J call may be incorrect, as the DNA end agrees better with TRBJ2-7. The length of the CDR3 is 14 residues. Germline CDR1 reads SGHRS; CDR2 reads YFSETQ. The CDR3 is CASSPGETSDEQYF. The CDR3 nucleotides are TGCGCCAGCAGCCCCGGGGAGACTAGCGACGAGCAGTACTTC.

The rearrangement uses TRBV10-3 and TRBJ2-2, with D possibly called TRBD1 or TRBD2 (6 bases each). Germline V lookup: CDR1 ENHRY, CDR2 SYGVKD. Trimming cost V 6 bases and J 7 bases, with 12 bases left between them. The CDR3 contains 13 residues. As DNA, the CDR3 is TGTGCCATCAGGAAACAGGGAGGCGGGGAGCTGTTTTTT. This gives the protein CAIRKQGGGELFF.

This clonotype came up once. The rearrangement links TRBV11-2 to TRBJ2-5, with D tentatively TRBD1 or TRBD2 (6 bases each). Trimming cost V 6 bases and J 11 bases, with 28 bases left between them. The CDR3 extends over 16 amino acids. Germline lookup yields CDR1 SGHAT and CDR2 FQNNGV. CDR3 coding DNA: TGTGCCAGCAGGGGTGCCGGGGGCCTGGTCAAAGACACTCAGTACTTC. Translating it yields CASRGAGGLVKDTQYF.

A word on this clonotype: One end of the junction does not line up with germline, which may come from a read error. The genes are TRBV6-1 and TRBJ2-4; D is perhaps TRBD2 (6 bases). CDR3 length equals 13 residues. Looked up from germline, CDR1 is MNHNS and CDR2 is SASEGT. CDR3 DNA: TGTGCCAGGGGGCGGGAAGCCAAAGACATGCAGTATTTC. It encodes CARGREAKDMQYF.

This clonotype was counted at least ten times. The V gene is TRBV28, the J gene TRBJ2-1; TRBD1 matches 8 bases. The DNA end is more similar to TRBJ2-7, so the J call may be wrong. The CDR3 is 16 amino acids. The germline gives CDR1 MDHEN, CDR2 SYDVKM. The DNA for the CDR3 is TGTGCCAGCCGTGAAGGGGTGGGGCAGGGGGCGGGCGAGCAGTACTTC. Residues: CASREGVGQGAGEQYF.

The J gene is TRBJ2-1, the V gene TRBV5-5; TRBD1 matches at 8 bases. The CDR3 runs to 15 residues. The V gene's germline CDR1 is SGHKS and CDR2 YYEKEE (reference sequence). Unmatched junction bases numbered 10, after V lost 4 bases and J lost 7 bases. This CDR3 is CASSTDPGGGNEQFF. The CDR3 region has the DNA TGTGCCAGCAGCACCGACCCAGGGGGCGGGAATGAGCAGTTCTTC.

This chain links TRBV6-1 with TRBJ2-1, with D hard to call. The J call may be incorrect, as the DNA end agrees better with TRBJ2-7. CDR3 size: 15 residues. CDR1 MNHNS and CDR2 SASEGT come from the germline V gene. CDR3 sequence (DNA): TGTGCCAGCATCCAAGACGGATACCCTACCTACGAGCAGTACTTC. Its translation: CASIQDGYPTYEQYF.

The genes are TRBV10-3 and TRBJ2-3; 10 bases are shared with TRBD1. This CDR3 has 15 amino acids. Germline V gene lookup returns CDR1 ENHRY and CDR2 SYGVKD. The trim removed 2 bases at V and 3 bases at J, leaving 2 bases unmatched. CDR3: CAISEEGQGTDTQYF. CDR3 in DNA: TGTGCCATCAGTGAGGAGGGACAGGGGACAGATACGCAGTATTTT.

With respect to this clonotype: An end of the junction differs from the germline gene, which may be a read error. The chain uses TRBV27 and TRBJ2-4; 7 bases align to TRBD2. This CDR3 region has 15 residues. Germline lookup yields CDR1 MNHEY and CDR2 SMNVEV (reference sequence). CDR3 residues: CGSSSGPGGKNIQYF. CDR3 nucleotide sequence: TGTGGCAGCAGCTCGGGGCCGGGAGGCAAAAATATTCAGTACTTC.

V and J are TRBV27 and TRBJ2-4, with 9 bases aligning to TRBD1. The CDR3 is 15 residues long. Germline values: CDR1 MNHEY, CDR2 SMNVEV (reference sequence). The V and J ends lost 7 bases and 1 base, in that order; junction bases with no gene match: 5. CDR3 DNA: TGTGCCAGCATAGGGACAGGGTTGGCCAAAAACATTCAGTACTTC. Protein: CASIGTGLAKNIQYF.

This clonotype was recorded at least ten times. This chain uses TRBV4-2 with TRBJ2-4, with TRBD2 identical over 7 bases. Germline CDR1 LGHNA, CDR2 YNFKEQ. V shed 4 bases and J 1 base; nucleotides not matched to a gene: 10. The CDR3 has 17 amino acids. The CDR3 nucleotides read TGTGCCAGCAGCCCCGTCCAGGGAGGGTTGGCCAAAAACATTCAGTACTTC. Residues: CASSPVQGGLAKNIQYF.

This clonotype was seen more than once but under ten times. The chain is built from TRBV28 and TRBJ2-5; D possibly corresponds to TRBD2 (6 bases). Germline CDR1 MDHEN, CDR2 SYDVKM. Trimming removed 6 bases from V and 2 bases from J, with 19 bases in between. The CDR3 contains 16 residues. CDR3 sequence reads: CASRPWGGAGQETQYF. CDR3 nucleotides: TGTGCCAGCAGGCCCTGGGGAGGTGCGGGACAAGAGACCCAGTACTTC.